This record looks at one TCR beta chain sequence and its context. Its antigen is not identified. The source of the sample is a study of glioma-infiltrating T cells after dendritic cell vaccination. No glioblastoma patient carried an isocitrate dehydrogenase mutation. PBMC sampling occurred before vaccination, two weeks after the third dose, and at progression. The study's findings and limits: Few patients contributed both blood and tumor specimens.

The primer mix had 60 V beta and 13 J beta primers. TCRdb keeps only in-frame clones here, not all; method: immunoSEQ multiplex PCR. Of over 70,000 clones detected, 82% appear once; the ten largest clones hold about 2.1%. The source of this sequence is a human donor with glioblastoma. Source: blood, taken before dendritic cell vaccination.

CDR3 protein: CASSGMLEKLFF. As DNA, the CDR3 is TGTGCCAGCTCCGGGATGCTGGAAAAACTGTTTTTT. The J gene is TRBJ1-4, the V gene TRBV18; no definite D call. CDR1 is KGHSH, CDR2 LQKENI, per germline. The CDR3 spans 12 residues. V was trimmed by 6 bases and J by 8 bases, leaving 10 bases between them.